This T cell receptor beta chain stems from a study of blood T cell repertoires in COVID-19. Study at large: Italy, Spain and the United States were the sources of the convalescent and acute COVID-19 samples. In each case, the material was cDNA or gDNA derived from T cells, B-cell-depleted T cells, or PBMCs.

The ends were cut back, 0 bases at V and 5 bases at J, with 10 bases in the middle. This CDR3 contains 14 residues. CDR1 SGHDN and CDR2 FVKESK come from the germline V gene. Authors' methods: Estimation of nucleated cell counts was performed using reference gene primer amplification. Clones were read by immunoSEQ multiplex PCR, and TCRdb kept only the in-frame ones, dropping some. V and J calls and clone size are those listed in that table; D and trimming were worked out from the DNA. The table shows around 180,000 clones, with roughly 80% occurring only once. Sequenced material: peripheral blood. The receptor's source is a woman aged 25 to 39 with acute or convalescent COVID-19. The rearrangement links TRBV14 to TRBJ2-5; D might be TRBD1 (6 bases). DNA for the CDR3: TGTGCCAGCAGCCAAGAACAGGGCGTGGAGACCCAGTACTTC. It is translated as CASSQEQGVETQYF.